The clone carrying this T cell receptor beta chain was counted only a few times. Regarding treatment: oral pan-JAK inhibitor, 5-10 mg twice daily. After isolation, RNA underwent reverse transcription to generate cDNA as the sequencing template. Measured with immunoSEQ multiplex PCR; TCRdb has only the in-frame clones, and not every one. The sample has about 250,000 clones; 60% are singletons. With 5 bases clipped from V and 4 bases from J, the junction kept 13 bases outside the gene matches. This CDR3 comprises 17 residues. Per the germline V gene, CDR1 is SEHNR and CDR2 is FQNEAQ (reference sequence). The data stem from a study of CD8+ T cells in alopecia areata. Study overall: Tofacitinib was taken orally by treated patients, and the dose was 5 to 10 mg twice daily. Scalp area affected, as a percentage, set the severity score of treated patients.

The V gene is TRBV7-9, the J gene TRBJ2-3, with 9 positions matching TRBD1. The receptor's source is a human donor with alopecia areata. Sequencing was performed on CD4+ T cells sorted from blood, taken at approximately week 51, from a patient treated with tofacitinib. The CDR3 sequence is CASSQLTGTGKADTQYF. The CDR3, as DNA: TGTGCCAGCAGCCAGTTAACCGGGACAGGGAAGGCAGATACGCAGTATTTT.